Following are 26 T cell receptor beta chains from one sample sequenced in a study of vaccination effects on CD4 cells after COVID-19. These TCRs' antigens remain unknown. Scientists isolated CD4+ T cells after a roughly ten-day culture period ended. Participants were given two doses of BNT162b2 or mRNA-1273 vaccine. Produced via immunoSEQ multiplex PCR; TCRdb's table is partial and in-frame only. The data contain around 66,000 clones, around 70% of them singletons. The sample was CD4+ T cells from PBMCs cultured without peptide, taken after COVID-19 vaccination. The receptors derive from a human donor who received a COVID-19 vaccine.

This clone was counted only a few times. This chain links TRBV9 with TRBJ1-5; D unresolved. The CDR3 contains 15 residues. V was cut by 0 bases and J by 7 bases, with 14 bases left in between. CDR1 SGDLS and CDR2 YYNGEE come from the germline V gene. The CDR3 DNA follows: TGTGCCAGCAGCGTAGATCCGGGAAGAGGGCAGCCCCAGCATTTT. Its protein product is CASSVDPGRGQPQHF.

The V gene is TRBV24-1, the J gene TRBJ2-2; D assignment may be TRBD1 or TRBD2 (5 bases each). V lost 2 bases to trimming and J lost 5 bases, with 17 bases between them. This CDR3 comprises 17 residues. CDR1 is KGHDR and CDR2 is SFDVKD in the germline V gene. CDR3 protein: CATSDSMGRRTTGELFF. The CDR3, as DNA: TGTGCCACCAGTGATTCGATGGGACGGAGGACTACCGGGGAGCTGTTTTTT.

The chain employs TRBV5-1 and TRBJ2-1; weak D call: TRBD2 (5 bases). The germline gives CDR1 SGHRS, CDR2 YFSETQ. Trimming left V 0 bases short and J 4 bases short, with 8 bases between. CDR3 length: 14 amino acids. Written as DNA, the CDR3 is TGCGCCAGCAGCTTGGGTCTAGCTTACAATGAGCAGTTCTTC. This codes for CASSLGLAYNEQFF.

The gene calls are TRBV5-1 and TRBJ1-3; D might be TRBD1 (5 bases). The CDR3 runs 16 residues. V shed 0 bases and J shed 7 bases, with 17 bases lying between them. Germline values: CDR1 SGHRS, CDR2 YFSETQ. The CDR3 loop reads CASSLDRFGGWNTIYF. CDR3 DNA sequence: TGCGCCAGCAGCTTGGATCGATTCGGGGGATGGAACACCATATATTTT.

The chain uses TRBV5-1 and TRBJ1-6; 7 bases are a match to TRBD1. The CDR3 has 13 amino acids. Germline V gene data show CDR1 as SGHRS and CDR2 as YFSETQ. The V and J ends lost 7 bases and 10 bases, in that order; junction bases with no gene match: 8. CDR3 bases: TGCGCCAGCGCCGACCAGGGGGAATCACCCCTCCACTTT. This gives the protein CASADQGESPLHF.

The chain joins TRBV2 to TRBJ1-5; D is possibly TRBD1 (6 bases). The V gene's germline CDR1 is SNHLY and CDR2 FYNNEI. This CDR3 comprises 13 residues. V lost 6 bases to trimming and J lost 6 bases, with 12 bases between them. CDR3 protein: CASSDRGGQPQHF. As DNA, the CDR3 is TGTGCCAGCAGCGATAGGGGGGGTCAGCCCCAGCATTTT.

J is TRBJ2-7 and V is TRBV27, with D unclear. CDR1 and CDR2 (germline): MNHEY, SMNVEV (reference sequence). Trimming removed 0 bases at V and 6 bases at J, with 12 bases between. CDR3 length: 14 residues. This chain's CDR3 is CASSLSYSSLEQYV. CDR3 bases: TGTGCCAGCAGTTTATCGTATAGCTCACTCGAGCAGTACGTC.

The chain has TRBV6-6 and TRBJ1-1; 7 nucleotides match TRBD1. J lost 6 bases, V lost 5 bases, and 9 bases had no gene match. Looked up from germline, CDR1 is MNHNY and CDR2 is SVGAGI (reference sequence). The CDR3 sequence is 14 residues long. CDR3: CASSRDSEEAEAFF. CDR3 bases: TGTGCCAGCAGTCGGGACAGTGAGGAGGCTGAAGCTTTCTTT.

This chain links TRBV6-6 with TRBJ1-2, with D perhaps TRBD1 (5 bases). This CDR3 comprises 17 residues. Between the trimmed V and J ends, which lost 5 bases and 7 bases, there was a span of 26 bases. Germline CDR1 reads MNHNY; CDR2 reads SVGAGI (reference sequence). The DNA of the CDR3 is TGTGCCAGCAGTCCCCGACGGGACTTTCTGGCTAGGGGTGGCTACACCTTC. It is translated as CASSPRRDFLARGGYTF.

This clone has a handful of counts. The chain employs TRBV27 and TRBJ1-2; D is unresolved. This CDR3 is built from 14 residues. With 6 bases removed from V and 2 bases from J, the gap between germline ends came to 13 bases. Germline V gene sequence: CDR1 MNHEY, CDR2 SMNVEV (reference sequence). In DNA form, the CDR3 reads TGTGCCAGCAGAAGGGTGGCGGGGAACTATGGCTACACCTTC. Translating gives CASRRVAGNYGYTF.

J is TRBJ2-5 and V is TRBV24-1, with a weak D call TRBD1 (6 bases). Germline CDR1 KGHDR, CDR2 SFDVKD. CDR3 size: 14 residues. The V gene lost 5 bases and the J gene lost 4 bases, with 13 bases spanning the gap. CDR3 protein: CATSGTGFGETQYF. CDR3 coding DNA: TGTGCCACCAGTGGAACAGGGTTCGGAGAGACCCAGTACTTC.

A single count supports this clone. The V gene is TRBV7-2, the J gene TRBJ1-5; a weak D match, TRBD1 (5 bases). Germline V CDR1 and CDR2: SGHTA, FQGNSA. V was clipped by 5 bases and J by 1 base, with 9 bases between them. The CDR3 extends over 14 amino acids. For the CDR3, the DNA is TGTGCCAGCAGCACCCGGGACAGCAATCAGCCCCAGCATTTT. It yields the protein CASSTRDSNQPQHF.

This clone has a handful of counts. The chain joins TRBV3-1 (or the pseudogene TRBV3-2) to TRBJ1-2; 8 bases map to TRBD1. This CDR3 contains 15 residues. The V and J ends lost 6 bases and 0 bases, in that order; junction bases with no gene match: 6. The germline V gene has CDR1 LGHDT and CDR2 YNNKEL (reference sequence). The DNA for the CDR3 is TGTGCCAGCAGTTCCCGGGACAGGCCTAACTATGGCTACACCTTC. Its protein product is CASSSRDRPNYGYTF.

The rearrangement links TRBV28 to TRBJ1-2, with D possibly being TRBD1 (5 bases). Germline V CDR1 and CDR2: MDHEN, SYDVKM. Trimming left V 2 bases short and J 3 bases short, with 10 bases between. CDR3 size: 14 residues. The CDR3 loop is CASSLAGIDYGYTF. CDR3 in DNA: TGTGCCAGCAGTTTAGCAGGGATTGACTATGGCTACACCTTC.

DNA of the CDR3: TGTGCCATCAGTGAGTCAGGGGGGACAGGGCGAGATACGCAGTATTTT. As protein: CAISESGGTGRDTQYF. This chain uses TRBV10-3 with TRBJ2-3, with 9 bases lining up with TRBD1. This CDR3 is built from 16 residues. Trimming cost V 0 bases and J 5 bases; bases outside gene matches: 6. Germline CDR1 is ENHRY and CDR2 is SYGVKD.

The chain joins TRBV7-6 to TRBJ1-5, with 7 bases identical to TRBD1. Germline assignment: CDR1 SGHVS and CDR2 FNYEAQ. This CDR3 has 17 residues. The V gene end was trimmed by 5 bases and the J gene end by 0 bases; junction bases not matched to a gene: 10. The CDR3 spells CASSQTGRVYSNQPQHF. The CDR3, as DNA: TGTGCCAGCAGCCAGACAGGGAGGGTCTATAGCAATCAGCCCCAGCATTTT.

V and J are TRBV5-1 and TRBJ2-2; TRBD2 might be the D (6 bases). Trimming cost V 1 base and J 3 bases, with 7 bases left between them. Germline assignment: CDR1 SGHRS and CDR2 YFSETQ. The CDR3 has 14 residues. Here the CDR3 DNA reads TGCGCCAGCAGCTTGACGGGGGACACCGGGGAGCTGTTTTTT. Residues: CASSLTGDTGELFF.

This clone was detected only a few times. The J gene is TRBJ1-2, the V gene TRBV12-3 or TRBV12-4; 7 nucleotides align to TRBD1. CDR3 length: 13 amino acids. After removal of 6 bases from V and 7 bases from J, the junction contained 8 bases not matched to a gene. The CDR3 DNA sequence: TGTGCCAGCAGCCCACGGACAGGCGGTGGCTACACCTTC. Translating it yields CASSPRTGGGYTF.

The CDR3 DNA reads as TGTGCCAGCAGCCCTAAGGGGGGGTTGGTTGAAAAACTGTTTTTT. It yields the protein CASSPKGGLVEKLFF. The rearrangement links TRBV5-8 to TRBJ1-4, with a weak D call TRBD1 (6 bases). Trimming took 4 bases from V and 7 from J, leaving 17 bases between them. Germline CDR1 SGHTS, CDR2 YDEGEE. The CDR3 sequence is 15 residues long. Using reference TRBV5-8 and TRBJ1-4 for the parts outside the CDR3, the full variable domain is EAGVTQSPTHLIKTRGQQATLRCSPISGHTSVYWYQQALGLGLQFLLWYDEGEERNRGNFPPRFSGRQFPNYSSELNVNALELEDSALYLCASSPKGGLVEKLFFGSGTQLSVL.

This chain uses TRBV11-3 with TRBJ1-6; D remains unclear. Trimming cost V 5 bases and J 6 bases, with 8 bases left between them. Germline V gene sequence: CDR1 SGHNT, CDR2 YENEEA. The CDR3 loop spans 13 amino acids. The DNA for the CDR3 is TGTGCCAGCAGCCGGGAGAGTAATTCACCCCTCCACTTT. Translation gives CASSRESNSPLHF.

Only one count was recorded for this clone. The CDR3 nucleotides are TGCAGCGTTGAAAGGGGAGGCAGGTCAGGTTTCGGTTCCTACAATGAGCAGTTCTTC. Translated, it gives CSVERGGRSGFGSYNEQFF. V and J are TRBV29-1 and TRBJ2-1; weak D call: TRBD2 (6 bases). Looked up from germline, CDR1 is SQVTM and CDR2 is ANQGSEA. The CDR3 totals 19 residues. Trimming took 2 bases from V and 1 from J, leaving 24 bases between them.

The CDR3 sequence is CASSPDQEAGELFF. In DNA, the CDR3 is TGCGCCAGCAGCCCCGATCAGGAGGCCGGGGAGCTGTTTTTT. The chain has TRBV5-1 and TRBJ2-2; a weak D match, TRBD2 (5 bases). The CDR3 contains 14 residues. V lost 4 bases to trimming and J lost 6 bases, with 13 bases between them. Germline-derived CDR1 and CDR2 are SGHRS and YFSETQ.

V is TRBV2 and J is TRBJ2-3; 10 bases line up with TRBD1. The CDR3 runs 14 residues. V trimming: 5 bases; J trimming: 4 bases; junction bases outside the gene matches: 3. Germline CDR1 and CDR2: SNHLY and FYNNEI. The DNA for the CDR3 is TGTGCCAGCAGTCGACAGGGGGCGTCAGATACGCAGTATTTT. Translating it yields CASSRQGASDTQYF.

This chain's CDR3 is CACPGGGETQYF. In DNA, the CDR3 is TGTGCCTGCCCCGGGGGGGGAGAGACCCAGTACTTC. The V gene is TRBV30, the J gene TRBJ2-5, with 8 bases identical to TRBD2. Looked up from germline, CDR1 is GTSNPN and CDR2 is SVGIG (reference sequence). With V trimmed by 6 bases and J by 4 bases, 4 bases remained unmatched. The CDR3 length is 12 residues.

The chain employs TRBV7-2 and TRBJ1-4; D gene ambiguous. Germline loops: CDR1 SGHTA, CDR2 FQGNSA. Trimming pared 1 base from V and 8 bases from J, leaving 14 bases between. CDR3 length: 15 residues. The DNA for the CDR3 is TGTGCCAGCAGCTTAGATGGTTTGTCCGTCGAAAAACTGTTTTTT. The encoded protein is CASSLDGLSVEKLFF.

J is TRBJ2-1 and V is TRBV6-1; 11 bases agree with TRBD1. Germline V lookup: CDR1 MNHNS, CDR2 SASEGT. V shed 1 base, J shed 5 bases, and the junction held 4 bases outside the gene matches. There are 16 residues in the CDR3. The DNA of the CDR3 is TGTGCCAGCAGTGAAGGGGGGACAGGGGGTCACAATGAGCAGTTCTTC. Translating gives CASSEGGTGGHNEQFF.